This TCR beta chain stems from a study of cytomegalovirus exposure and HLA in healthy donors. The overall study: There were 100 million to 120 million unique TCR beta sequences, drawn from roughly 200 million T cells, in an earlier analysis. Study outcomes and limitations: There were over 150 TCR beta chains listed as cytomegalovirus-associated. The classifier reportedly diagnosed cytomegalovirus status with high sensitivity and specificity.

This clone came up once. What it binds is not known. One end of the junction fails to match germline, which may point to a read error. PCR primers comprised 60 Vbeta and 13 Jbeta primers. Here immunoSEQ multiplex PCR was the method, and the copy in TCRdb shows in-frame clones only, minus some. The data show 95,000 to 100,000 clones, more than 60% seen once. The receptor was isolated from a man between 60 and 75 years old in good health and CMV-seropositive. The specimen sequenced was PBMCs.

The CDR3 nucleotides read TGTGCTAGCAGCAAACTCCTGACAGGACTGAATGAGCAGTTCTTC. It translates to CASSKLLTGLNEQFF. The rearrangement uses TRBV7-7 and TRBJ2-1; the D gene is possibly TRBD1 (6 bases). Germline lookup yields CDR1 SSHAT and CDR2 FNYEAQ (reference sequence). This CDR3 has 15 residues.